The rows below give T cell receptor beta chains drawn from one sample of a study of blood T cell repertoires in COVID-19. The repertoire was sequenced with immunoSEQ multiplex PCR; TCRdb's copy has only in-frame clones and lacks some. The sample has about 50,000 clones, about 88% seen once. Material: peripheral blood. The receptor set was obtained from a human donor in a cohort sampled during active COVID-19. CDR3s leave out the opening cysteine and the closing phenylalanine or tryptophan.

v_call,cdr3_aa
TRBV12-3/TRBV12-4,ASRTGTAYGYT
TRBV18,ASSPTGGDTEAF
TRBV6-6,ASRNSVSTDTQY
TRBV5-4,ASSLLAGTDTQY
TRBV27,ASSLGTAGADTQY
TRBV2,ASSPGTGGRQPQH
TRBV10-3,AIQQGGGTEAF
TRBV12-3/TRBV12-4,ATGSGTEAF
TRBV7-6,ASSLVSYEQY
TRBV5-1,ASSSTGANTGELF
TRBV9,ASSVGQGARNEQF
TRBV30,AWSAGGSSNQPQH
TRBV3-1/TRBV3-2,ASSQRQGLDEQY
TRBV6-6,ASNTFPGQGVTEAF
TRBV6-5,ASSSIAGNGVGELF
TRBV2,ASSGSGGTGGLNEQF
TRBV7-3,ASFSDRATGSPLH
TRBV30,AWGQSRDTEAF
TRBV4-2,ASSHGRDSSPGYT
TRBV6-6,ASSPGITGDEQF
TRBV7-9,ASSRQTVNTEAF
TRBV7-3,ASSVRSGGSETQY
TRBV7-9,ASSLSRAGNSPLH
TRBV19,ASSIGHRGEQF
TRBV7-7,ASSPGHAGGPDTQY